Following are 18 T cell receptor beta chains from one sample sequenced in a study of CD8 T cells in ankylosing spondylitis listed by TCRdb under 2017. These receptors' antigens are unknown. Receptor amplification or capture employed 5' RACE. For sequencing, an Illumina HiSeq 2500 was employed. TCRdb took the public reads, trimmed them with fastp at Q25, ran MiXCR for clone calling and kept in-frame beta chains. Identical CDR3 proteins give one entry, which carries the most common genes and DNA. The sample yields under 850,000 distinct CDR3 sequences; under 20% were counted once. The ten largest account for over 15% of the sample. The full study reports these points: A TCR beta motif made up of several highly homologous amino acid variants appeared to be characteristic of blood from ankylosing spondylitis patients.

Material: blood, either unsorted or a sorted T cell fraction (not recorded which). These receptors originate from a male donor with ankylosing spondylitis.

CDR3 DNA: TGTGCCACCAGCCGACCCAGGACAGCCAAAAACATTCAGTACTTC. The encoded protein is CATSRPRTAKNIQYF. The chain links TRBV15 to TRBJ2-4; D is ambiguous. CDR1 is LNHNV and CDR2 is YYDKDF in the germline V gene (reference sequence). Trimming cost V 5 bases and J 0 bases, with 11 bases left between them. This CDR3 contains 15 residues.

For this clonotype: No conserved phenylalanine or tryptophan ends this CDR3, so it is likely a read error. The chain joins TRBV18 to TRBJ2-7; TRBD2 matches 7 bases. Germline V gives CDR1 KGHSH, CDR2 LQKENI. The CDR3 covers 14 residues. The trim removed 6 bases at V and 5 bases at J, leaving 10 bases unmatched. As DNA, the CDR3 is TGTGCCAGCTCGCCAACGTGGGGGGGGGACGAGCAGTACCTC. Translating it yields CASSPTWGGDEQYL.

The rearrangement uses TRBV12-3 or TRBV12-4 and TRBJ1-5, with TRBD1 identical over 8 bases. This CDR3 contains 16 residues. The junction had 7 bases not matched to a gene; V was cut back by 4 bases and J by 2 bases. CDR3 sequence reads: CASSWTGSGGNQPQHF. As DNA, the CDR3 is TGTGCCAGCAGTTGGACAGGGTCAGGGGGCAATCAGCCCCAGCATTTT.

This rearrangement joins TRBV19 to TRBJ2-1, with a possible D match to TRBD1 (6 bases). CDR3 length equals 16 residues. In germline, CDR1 is LNHDA, CDR2 SQIVND (reference sequence). The V and J ends lost 7 bases and 9 bases respectively, with 25 bases between them. The CDR3 loop reads CASTINLGQRTSEQFF. DNA for the CDR3: TGTGCCAGTACCATCAATCTTGGACAGCGGACGAGTGAGCAGTTCTTC. Complete variable domain (other parts from reference TRBV19 and TRBJ2-1): DGGITQSPKYLFRKEGQNVTLSCEQNLNHDAMYWYRQDPGQGLRLIYYSQIVNDFQKGDIAEGYSVSREKKESFPLTVTSAQKNPTAFYLCASTINLGQRTSEQFFGPGTRLTVL.

The gene calls are TRBV5-1 and TRBJ2-2; D not resolved. There are 14 residues in the CDR3. Germline CDR1 SGHRS, CDR2 YFSETQ. The ends were cut back, 0 bases at V and 4 bases at J, with 7 bases in the middle. DNA of the CDR3: TGCGCCAGCAGCTTGGACATTACCACCGGGGAGCTGTTTTTT. Translated, it gives CASSLDITTGELFF. Supplemented by reference TRBV5-1 and TRBJ2-2, the full variable domain reads KAGVTQTPRYLIKTRGQQVTLSCSPISGHRSVSWYQQTPGQGLQFLFEYFSETQRNKGNFPGRFSGRQFSNSRSEMNVSTLELGDSALYLCASSLDITTGELFFGEGSRLTVL.

The chain joins TRBV12-3 or TRBV12-4 to TRBJ1-4, with D hard to call. The CDR3 has 15 amino acids. V lost 6 bases and J 0 bases, leaving 11 bases between the germline ends. The CDR3 DNA reads as TGTGCCAGCAGCACGGCTAGGGCAACTAATGAAAAACTGTTTTTT. Amino acids: CASSTARATNEKLFF.

This clonotype occurred a few times. The chain uses TRBV4-1 and TRBJ2-7, with TRBD2 identical over 9 bases. This CDR3 has 16 residues. V lost 3 bases, J lost 0 bases, and 6 bases stayed unmatched. Germline CDR1 is MGHRA and CDR2 is YSYEKL. The CDR3 DNA is TGCGCCAGCAGCCACCCTAGCGGGGCGAACTCCTACGAGCAGTACTTC. Protein: CASSHPSGANSYEQYF.

This chain joins TRBV12-5 and TRBJ2-2, with 8 bases matching TRBD2. Unmatched junction bases numbered 18, after V lost 3 bases and J lost 3 bases. CDR3 size: 20 residues. From germline, CDR1 is LGHNT and CDR2 FRNRAP. The CDR3 sequence is CASGFLLSRGREADTGELFF. The CDR3 DNA is TGTGCTAGTGGTTTCCTACTCTCTAGAGGGCGGGAGGCGGACACCGGGGAGCTGTTTTTT.

The chain employs TRBV11-2 and TRBJ2-1, with 15 bases matching TRBD2. In germline, CDR1 is SGHAT, CDR2 FQNNGV. The CDR3 has 16 amino acids. After removal of 4 bases from V and 9 bases from J, the junction contained 7 bases not matched to a gene. CDR3 protein: CASSSRTSGGAGEQFF. DNA of the CDR3: TGTGCCAGCAGCTCACGGACTAGCGGGGGGGCGGGTGAGCAGTTCTTC.

This clonotype was counted ten times or more. The rearrangement links TRBV12-3 or TRBV12-4 to TRBJ2-1; 11 nucleotides agree with TRBD2. This CDR3 spans 16 amino acids. Losses at the gene ends were 1 base for V and 5 bases for J; bases not matched to a gene: 4. CDR3 residues: CASSLGGLAGDNEQFF. The CDR3 DNA reads as TGTGCCAGCAGTTTAGGTGGACTAGCGGGCGACAATGAGCAGTTCTTC.

In this sample, this clonotype turned up a few times. J is TRBJ2-5 and V is TRBV9, with D possibly being TRBD1 (5 bases). Germline CDR1 and CDR2: SGDLS and YYNGEE. The CDR3 extends over 16 amino acids. Trimming pared 0 bases from V and 3 bases from J, leaving 15 bases between. The DNA of the CDR3 is TGTGCCAGCAGCGTAGGGGCAGGGAAATCTGAAGAGACCCAGTACTTC. It is translated as CASSVGAGKSEETQYF. The entire variable domain, with the rest obtained from reference TRBV9 and TRBJ2-5, is as follows: DSGVTQTPKHLITATGQRVTLRCSPRSGDLSVYWYQQSLDQGLQFLIQYYNGEERAKGNILERFSAQQFPDLHSELNLSSLELGDSALYFCASSVGAGKSEETQYFGPGTRLLVL.

The chain is built from TRBV20-1 and TRBJ1-2; 9 bases agree with TRBD1. The CDR3 is 14 residues long. Germline-derived CDR1 and CDR2 are DFQATT and SNEGSKA (reference sequence). Losses at the gene ends were 5 bases for V and 8 bases for J; bases not matched to a gene: 12. CDR3 DNA: TGCAGTGCTGGCGCACGGGACAGGGTATCCGGCTACACCTTC. Amino acid sequence: CSAGARDRVSGYTF.

This rearrangement joins TRBV11-1 to TRBJ2-1, with 9 bases fitting TRBD1. The CDR3 is 17 amino acids. Germline trimming cut 2 bases from V and 3 bases from J; bases unmatched to any gene: 8. Looked up from germline, CDR1 is SGHAT and CDR2 is FQDESV (reference sequence). For the CDR3, the DNA is TGTGCCAGCAGCTTATTTAGGGGACAGGGACTCTACAATGAGCAGTTCTTC. Translated: CASSLFRGQGLYNEQFF. Looking up the rest from reference TRBV11-1 and TRBJ2-1 gives the full variable domain: EAEVAQSPRYKITEKSQAVAFWCDPISGHATLYWYRQILGQGPELLVQFQDESVVDDSQLPKDRFSAERLKGVDSTLKIQPAELGDSAMYLCASSLFRGQGLYNEQFFGPGTRLTVL.

This clonotype was observed once. The rearrangement joins TRBV7-3 to TRBJ2-1; unclear D gene. The ends were cut back, 0 bases at V and 6 bases at J, with 9 bases in the middle. CDR3 length: 14 residues. The V gene's germline CDR1 is SGHTA and CDR2 FQGTGA. The CDR3 spells CASSLTPPSNEQFF. DNA of the CDR3: TGTGCCAGCAGCTTAACGCCCCCTAGCAATGAGCAGTTCTTC.

This clonotype occurred a few times. This rearrangement joins TRBV2 to TRBJ1-6, with D maybe TRBD1 (6 bases). Germline V lookup: CDR1 SNHLY, CDR2 FYNNEI. Deletions cut 1 base from V and 6 bases from J, with 10 bases between. CDR3 length: 15 amino acids. CDR3 sequence reads: CASSEVRGSNSPLHF. For the CDR3, the DNA is TGTGCCAGCAGTGAAGTCAGGGGTAGTAATTCACCCCTCCACTTT. The full variable domain, with the rest looked up from reference TRBV2 and TRBJ1-6, is EPEVTQTPSHQVTQMGQEVILRCVPISNHLYFYWYRQILGQKVEFLVSFYNNEISEKSEIFDDQFSVERPDGSNFTLKIRSTKLEDSAMYFCASSEVRGSNSPLHFGNGTRLTVT.

V and J are TRBV27 and TRBJ2-3; weak D call: TRBD1 (5 bases). CDR1 and CDR2 (germline): MNHEY, SMNVEV (reference sequence). The CDR3 length is 14 residues. V lost 6 bases to trimming and J lost 14 bases, with 24 bases between them. As DNA, the CDR3 is TGTGCCAGCAGGCCTCAAGGGGCCACATATACGAGGTATTTT. Protein sequence: CASRPQGATYTRYF.

The sample holds many counts of this clonotype. The rearrangement uses TRBV24-1 and TRBJ2-4; the D is unclear. This CDR3 is 14 amino acids long. The V and J ends lost 9 bases and 0 bases respectively, with 11 bases between them. Germline values: CDR1 KGHDR, CDR2 SFDVKD. The CDR3 spells CATENRIAKNIQYF. Written as DNA, the CDR3 is TGTGCCACCGAAAACCGGATAGCCAAAAACATTCAGTACTTC.

This clonotype showed up just a few times. The rearrangement links TRBV6-5 to TRBJ1-1; no reliable D call. This CDR3 is built from 12 residues. Between the trimmed V and J ends, which lost 2 bases and 6 bases, there was a span of 7 bases. Germline V gene data show CDR1 as MNHEY and CDR2 as SVGAGI. Written as DNA, the CDR3 is TGTGCCAGCAGTTACGGCGGATCTGAAGCTTTCTTT. Amino acid sequence: CASSYGGSEAFF.